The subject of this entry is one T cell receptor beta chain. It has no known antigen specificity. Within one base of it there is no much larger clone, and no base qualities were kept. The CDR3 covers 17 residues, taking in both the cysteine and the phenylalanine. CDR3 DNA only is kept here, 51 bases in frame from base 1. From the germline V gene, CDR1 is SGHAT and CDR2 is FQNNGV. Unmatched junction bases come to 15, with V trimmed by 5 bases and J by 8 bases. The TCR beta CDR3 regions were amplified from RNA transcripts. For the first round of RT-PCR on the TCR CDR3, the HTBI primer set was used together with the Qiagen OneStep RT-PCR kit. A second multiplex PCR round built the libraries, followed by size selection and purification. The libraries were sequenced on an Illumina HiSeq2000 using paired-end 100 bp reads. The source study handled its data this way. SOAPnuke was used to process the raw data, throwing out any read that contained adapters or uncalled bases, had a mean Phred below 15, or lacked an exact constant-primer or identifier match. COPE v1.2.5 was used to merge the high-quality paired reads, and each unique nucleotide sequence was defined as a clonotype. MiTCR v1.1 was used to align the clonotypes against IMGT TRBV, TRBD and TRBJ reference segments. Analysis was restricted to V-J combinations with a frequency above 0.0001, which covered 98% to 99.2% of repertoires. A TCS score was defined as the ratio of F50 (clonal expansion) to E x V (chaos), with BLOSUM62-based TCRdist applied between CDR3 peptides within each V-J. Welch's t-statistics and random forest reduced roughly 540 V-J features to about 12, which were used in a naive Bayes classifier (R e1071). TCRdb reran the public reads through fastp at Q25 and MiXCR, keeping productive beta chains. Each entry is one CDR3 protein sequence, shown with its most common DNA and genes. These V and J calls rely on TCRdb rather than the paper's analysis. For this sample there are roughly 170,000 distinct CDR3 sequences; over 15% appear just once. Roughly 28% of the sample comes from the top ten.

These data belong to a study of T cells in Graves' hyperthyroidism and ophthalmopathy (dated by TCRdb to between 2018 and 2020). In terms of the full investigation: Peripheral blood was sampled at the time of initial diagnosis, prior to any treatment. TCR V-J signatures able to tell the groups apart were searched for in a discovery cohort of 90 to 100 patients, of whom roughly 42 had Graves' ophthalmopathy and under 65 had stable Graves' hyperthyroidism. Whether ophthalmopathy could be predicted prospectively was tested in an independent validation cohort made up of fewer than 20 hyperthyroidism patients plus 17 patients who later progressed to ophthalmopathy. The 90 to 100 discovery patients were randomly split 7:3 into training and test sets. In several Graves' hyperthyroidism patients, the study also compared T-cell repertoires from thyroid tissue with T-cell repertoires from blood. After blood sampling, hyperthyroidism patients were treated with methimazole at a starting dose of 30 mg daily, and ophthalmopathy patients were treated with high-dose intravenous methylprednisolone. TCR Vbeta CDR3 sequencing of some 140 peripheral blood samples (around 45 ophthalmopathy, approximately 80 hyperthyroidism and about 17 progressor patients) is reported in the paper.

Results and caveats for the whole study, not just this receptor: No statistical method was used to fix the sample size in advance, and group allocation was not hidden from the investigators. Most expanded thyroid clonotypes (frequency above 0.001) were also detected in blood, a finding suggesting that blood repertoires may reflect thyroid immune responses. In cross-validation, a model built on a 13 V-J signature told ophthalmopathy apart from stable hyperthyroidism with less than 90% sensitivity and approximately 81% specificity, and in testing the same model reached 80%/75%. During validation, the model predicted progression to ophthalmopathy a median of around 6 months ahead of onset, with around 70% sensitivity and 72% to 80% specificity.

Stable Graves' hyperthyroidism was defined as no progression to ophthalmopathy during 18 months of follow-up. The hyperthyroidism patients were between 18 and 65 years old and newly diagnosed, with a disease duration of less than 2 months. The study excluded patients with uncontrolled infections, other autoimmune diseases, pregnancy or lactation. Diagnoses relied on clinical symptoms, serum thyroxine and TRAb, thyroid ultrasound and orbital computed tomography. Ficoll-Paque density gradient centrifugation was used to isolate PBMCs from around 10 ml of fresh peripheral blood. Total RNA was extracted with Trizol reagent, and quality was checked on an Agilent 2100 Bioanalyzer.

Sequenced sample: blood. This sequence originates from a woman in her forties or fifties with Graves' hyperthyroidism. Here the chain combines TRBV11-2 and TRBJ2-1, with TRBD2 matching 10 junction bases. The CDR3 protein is CASSLQIVASGSDEQFF. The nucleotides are TGTGCCAGCAGCCTACAGATCGTTGCTAGCGGGAGTGATGAGCAGTTCTTC. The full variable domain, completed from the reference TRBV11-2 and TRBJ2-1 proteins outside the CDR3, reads EAGVAQSPRYKIIEKRQSVAFWCNPISGHATLYWYQQILGQGPKLLIQFQNNGVVDDSQLPKDRFSAERLKGVDSTLKIQPAKLEDSAVYLCASSLQIVASGSDEQFFGPGTRLTVL.